This TCR beta chain stems from a study of shared clonotypes between healthy human individuals. Study background: Donors consisted of a couple of women and three men between 18 and 49.

A note on this clone: What it recognizes is unknown. This specimen includes other DNA sequences encoding the same CDR3.

The input for sorted-subset replicate PCRs was 200 to 250 ng DNA, about 30,000 T cell genomes. Profiling relied on immunoSEQ multiplex PCR, and the TCRdb table lists in-frame clones only, not all of them. This table has around 2.1 million clones, 90% to 96% appearing once. The germline gives CDR1 SGHRS, CDR2 YFSETQ. Trimming took off 1 base at V and 4 bases at J, with 11 bases between the two ends. The CDR3 length is 14 residues. Study observations and caveats: Sharing across several donors was seen in approximately 5.2% of naive CD4 clonotypes.

The sample was naive CD4+ T cells sorted from blood. As to subset: CD45RA+ positively selected. V gene TRBV5-1 combines with J gene TRBJ1-1; a weak D match, TRBD1 (5 bases). This TCR came from a man younger than 30 in good health. The CDR3: CASSLQGGSTEAFF. CDR3 coding DNA: TGCGCCAGCAGCTTGCAGGGAGGTAGCACTGAAGCTTTCTTT.